The sequence of this TCR beta chain was determined in a study of T-cell reconstitution after alpha-beta-depleted transplantation in children. Findings of the study overall: A year had passed since transplant, and T-cell counts and diversity by then came mostly from newly produced T cells. Approximately two months post-transplant, alpha-beta T cells reportedly originated from several hundred expanded graft clones.

Concerning this clonotype itself: Its antigen is unknown.

Unique molecular identifiers were incorporated during preparation of the TCRbeta library. Each CDR3 protein gets one entry after TCRdb re-called the PCR reads with MiXCR. The data contain about 300,000 distinct CDR3 sequences, roughly 9.1% of them singletons. The source of this sequence is a boy under two years old with acute myeloid leukemia, due to receive a stem cell transplant. The sample was PBMCs, taken before TCRalphabeta/CD19-depleted stem cell transplant.

CDR3: CASSFDLVGGGPEQYF. The CDR3 DNA reads TGTGCCAGCAGTTTCGATTTGGTAGGGGGGGGGCCCGAGCAGTACTTC. The rearrangement links TRBV12-3 or TRBV12-4 to TRBJ2-7; D may be TRBD2 (7 bases). Trimming took 3 bases from V and 6 from J, leaving 21 bases between them. This CDR3 spans 16 amino acids.